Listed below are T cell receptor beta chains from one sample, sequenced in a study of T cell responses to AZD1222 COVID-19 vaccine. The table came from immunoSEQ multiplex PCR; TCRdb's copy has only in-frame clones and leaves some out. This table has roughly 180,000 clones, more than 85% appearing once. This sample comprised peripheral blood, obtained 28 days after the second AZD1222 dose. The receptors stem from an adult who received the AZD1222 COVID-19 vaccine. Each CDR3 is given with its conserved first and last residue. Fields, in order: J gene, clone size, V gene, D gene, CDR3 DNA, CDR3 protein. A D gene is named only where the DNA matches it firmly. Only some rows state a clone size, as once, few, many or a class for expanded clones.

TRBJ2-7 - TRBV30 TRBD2 TGTGCCTGGAGTGTGGGGCTAGCGGGGATCTACGAGCAGTACTTC CAWSVGLAGIYEQYF
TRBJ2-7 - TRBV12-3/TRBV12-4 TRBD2 TGTGCCAGCAGTTTTACCGGGACTAGTATACAGTACTTC CASSFTGTSIQYF
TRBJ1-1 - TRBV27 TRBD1 TGTGCCAGCAGTTACAGGGGGGAGAACACTGAAGCTTTCTTT CASSYRGENTEAFF
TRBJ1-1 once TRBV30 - TGTGCCTGGAGGAAACCGGGACCCACCACTGAAGCTTTCTTT CAWRKPGPTTEAFF
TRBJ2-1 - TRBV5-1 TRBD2 TGCGCCAGCAGCTTGGGTCCTAGCGGGAGCCACAATGAGCAGTTCTTC CASSLGPSGSHNEQFF
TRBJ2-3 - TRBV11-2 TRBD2 TGTGCCAGCAGCACCTGGACTAGCGGGAGCACAGATACGCAGTATTTT CASSTWTSGSTDTQYF
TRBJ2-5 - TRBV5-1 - TGCGCCAGCAGCTTTGGCCCCGCCCAAGAGACCCAGTACTTC CASSFGPAQETQYF
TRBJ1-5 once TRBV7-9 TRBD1 TGTGCCAGCAGCTCCGACAGGGGAGGATACCAGCCCCAGCATTTT CASSSDRGGYQPQHF
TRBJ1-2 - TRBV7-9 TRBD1 TGTGCCAGCAGCGATCGGGACAGGCCCACGAGCGGCTACACCTTC CASSDRDRPTSGYTF
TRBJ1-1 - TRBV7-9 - TGTGCCAGCAGCTTAGGGGTCTGGGGGACTGAAGCTTTCTTT CASSLGVWGTEAFF
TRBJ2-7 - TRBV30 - TGTGCCTGGAGTTGGGACTTCTCCTACGAGCAGTACTTC CAWSWDFSYEQYF
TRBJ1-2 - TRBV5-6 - TGTGCCAGCAGAAGAGGTCTTAACTATGGCTACACCTTC CASRRGLNYGYTF
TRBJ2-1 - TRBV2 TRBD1 TGTGCCAGCAGTGAAACACAGGGGAAGGAGCAGTTCTTC CASSETQGKEQFF
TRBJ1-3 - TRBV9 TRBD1 TGTGCCAGCAGCGCCGGGACAGGGACGCGGGGTGCTGGAAACACCATATATTTT CASSAGTGTRGAGNTIYF
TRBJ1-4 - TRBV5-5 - TGTGCCAGCAGCGGCCTGGGTGGCGGGACTAATGAAAAACTGTTTTTT CASSGLGGGTNEKLFF
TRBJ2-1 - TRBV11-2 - TGTGCCAGCAGCACCCGGGTCGGGGGCTCCTACAATGAGCAGTTCTTC CASSTRVGGSYNEQFF
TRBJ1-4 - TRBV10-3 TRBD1 TGTGCCATCAGTGGGGACAGGGTTAATGAAAAACTGTTTTTT CAISGDRVNEKLFF
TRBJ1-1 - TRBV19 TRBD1 TGTGCCAGTAGTCACGGGACAGGGCGCACTGAAGCTTTCTTT CASSHGTGRTEAFF
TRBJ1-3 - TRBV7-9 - TGTGCCAGCAGCCGAGACAGGTTCTCTGGAAACACCATATATTTT CASSRDRFSGNTIYF
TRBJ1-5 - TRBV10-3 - TGTGCCATCAGTGAGTCACTACCCAATCAGCCCCAGCATTTT CAISESLPNQPQHF
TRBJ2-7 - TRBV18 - TGTGCCAGCTCATCCGGGACGGGGAACTACGAGCAGTACTTC CASSSGTGNYEQYF
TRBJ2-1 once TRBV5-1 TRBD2 TGCGCCAGCAGCTTGTATGTAGCGGGAGGGCCGAGTAATGAGCAGTTCTTC CASSLYVAGGPSNEQFF
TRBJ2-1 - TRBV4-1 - TGCGCCAGCAGCGCCAGTCGCGGGCCTAGCACCTACAATGAGCAGTTCTTC CASSASRGPSTYNEQFF
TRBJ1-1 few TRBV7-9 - TGTGCCAGCAGCTTAAAGACAATCCCTGAAGCTTTCTTT CASSLKTIPEAFF
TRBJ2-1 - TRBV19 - TGTGCCAGCCGGGCCGGGACCTTCAATGAGCAGTTCTTC CASRAGTFNEQFF
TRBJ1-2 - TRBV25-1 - TGTGCCAGCAGTCCGCCGTGGCCCTATAACTATGGCTACACCTTC CASSPPWPYNYGYTF
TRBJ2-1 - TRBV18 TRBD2 TGTGCCAGCTCACCACCGGCTGGGGGGGGCTCCTACAATGAGCAGTTCTTC CASSPPAGGGSYNEQFF
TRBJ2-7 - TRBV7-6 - TGTGCCAGCAGCTTAGGTCTAGATCTCTCCTACGAGCAGTACTTC CASSLGLDLSYEQYF
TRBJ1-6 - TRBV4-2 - TGTGCCAGCAGCCAACTAGGGGACATGGATAATTCACCCCTCCACTTT CASSQLGDMDNSPLHF
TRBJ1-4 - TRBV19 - TGTGCCAGTAGTGGACAGTTTAGGGCCCTTGCAACTAATGAAAAACTGTTTTTT CASSGQFRALATNEKLFF